This T cell receptor beta chain was observed in a study of T cell changes during pregnancy in multiple sclerosis. Measured with immunoSEQ multiplex PCR; TCRdb has only the in-frame clones, and not every one. This sample has tens of thousands of clones; about 88% occur once, and the top ten carry 1.8%. This CDR3 is 16 amino acids long. The germline CDR1 and CDR2 sequences are LGHNA and YSLEER. V gave up 4 bases and J gave up 4 bases, with 17 bases separating them. The specimen was peripheral blood, collected after pregnancy. The clonotype originates from a female donor with multiple sclerosis, enrolled in a pregnancy study. The chain couples TRBV4-3 to TRBJ2-1, with TRBD2 as a possible D gene (6 bases). This CDR3 is CASSPRLTGVYNEQFF. CDR3 nucleotide sequence: TGCGCCAGCAGCCCTAGGTTGACGGGGGTTTACAATGAGCAGTTCTTC.